These 4 T cell receptor beta chains originate from one sample sequenced in a study of PD-L1 blockade in urothelial cancer. TCRdb's copy holds only in-frame clones and misses some; the assay was immunoSEQ multiplex PCR. The sample records about 120,000 clones, about 83% being singletons. Time point indicated: peripheral blood 6 weeks after treatment start. Sequencing was performed on PBMCs, taken around atezolizumab (anti-PD-L1) treatment. The receptors were gathered from a man in his fifties with urothelial cancer.

This clone appeared once. The chain is built from TRBV10-1 and TRBJ2-3; 10 bases match TRBD2. In germline, CDR1 is WNHNN, CDR2 SYGVQD (reference sequence). This CDR3 is built from 15 residues. V lost 5 bases, J lost 4 bases, and 6 bases stayed unmatched. The CDR3 coding sequence is TGCGCCAGCAGTCCTACACTAGCGGGGTCAGATACGCAGTATTTT. Encoded protein: CASSPTLAGSDTQYF.

J is TRBJ1-2 and V is TRBV18, with 8 bases lining up with TRBD1. Germline-derived CDR1 and CDR2 are KGHSH and LQKENI. This CDR3 has 14 amino acids. Trimming cost V 4 bases and J 7 bases; bases outside gene matches: 8. Written as DNA, the CDR3 is TGTGCCAGCTCACAGGACAGGGATTTCGCTGGCTACACCTTC. Its protein product is CASSQDRDFAGYTF.

The genes are TRBV18 and TRBJ1-1; TRBD1 matches at 12 bases. V was pared by 4 bases and J by 5 bases, with 8 bases of the junction left unmatched. In germline, CDR1 is KGHSH, CDR2 LQKENI. The CDR3 length is 16 residues. This chain's CDR3 is CASSQGTGGAWTEAFF. CDR3 nucleotides: TGTGCCAGCTCACAGGGGACAGGGGGCGCGTGGACTGAAGCTTTCTTT.

This chain links TRBV7-9 with TRBJ1-6; weak D call: TRBD1 (5 bases). The CDR3 loop spans 16 amino acids. From germline, CDR1 is SEHNR and CDR2 FQNEAQ (reference sequence). V was shortened by 4 bases and J by 6 bases, with 16 bases between the two germline ends. The CDR3 here is CASSSTGHLRNSPLHF. The CDR3 DNA is TGTGCCAGCAGCTCAACAGGCCATCTCCGTAATTCACCCCTCCACTTT.